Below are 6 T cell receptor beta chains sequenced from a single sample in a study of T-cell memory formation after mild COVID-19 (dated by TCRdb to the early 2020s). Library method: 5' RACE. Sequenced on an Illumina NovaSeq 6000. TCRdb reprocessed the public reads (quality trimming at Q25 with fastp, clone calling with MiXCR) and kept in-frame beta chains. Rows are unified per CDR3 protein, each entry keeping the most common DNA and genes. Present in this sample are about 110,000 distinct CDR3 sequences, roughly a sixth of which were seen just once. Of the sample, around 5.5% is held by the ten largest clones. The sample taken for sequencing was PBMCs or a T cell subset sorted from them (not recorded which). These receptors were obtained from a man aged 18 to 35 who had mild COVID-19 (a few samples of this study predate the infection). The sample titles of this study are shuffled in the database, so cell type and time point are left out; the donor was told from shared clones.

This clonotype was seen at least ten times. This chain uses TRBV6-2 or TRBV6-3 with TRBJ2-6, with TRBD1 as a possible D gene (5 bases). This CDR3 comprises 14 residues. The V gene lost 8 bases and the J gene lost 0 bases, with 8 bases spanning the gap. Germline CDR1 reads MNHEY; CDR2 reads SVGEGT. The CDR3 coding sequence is TGTGCCAGCTTCCAGGGCTCTGGGGCCAACGTCCTGACTTTC. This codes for CASFQGSGANVLTF.

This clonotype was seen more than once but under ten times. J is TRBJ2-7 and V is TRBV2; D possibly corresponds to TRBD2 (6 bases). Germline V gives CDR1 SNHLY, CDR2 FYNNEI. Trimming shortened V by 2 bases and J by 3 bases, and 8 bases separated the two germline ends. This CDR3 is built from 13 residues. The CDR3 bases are TGTGCCAGCAGTGAAATCGGGGGCTACGAGCAGTACGTC. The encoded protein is CASSEIGGYEQYV.

DNA of the CDR3: TGTGCTAGTCGTAGCGGGGGGCACCAAGAGACCCAGTACTTC. This codes for CASRSGGHQETQYF. The chain links TRBV12-5 to TRBJ2-5, with TRBD2 matching 10 bases. Germline CDR1 and CDR2: LGHNT and FRNRAP. This CDR3 has 14 amino acids. The trim removed 8 bases at V and 0 bases at J, leaving 3 bases unmatched.

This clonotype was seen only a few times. The CDR3 loop is CASSQSAGYSPLHF. CDR3 sequence (DNA): TGTGCCAGCAGCCAAAGCGCGGGATATTCACCCCTCCACTTT. This rearrangement joins TRBV4-2 to TRBJ1-6; D is unresolved. The CDR3 spans 14 residues. In germline, CDR1 is LGHNA, CDR2 YNFKEQ. V gave up 2 bases and J gave up 8 bases, with 10 bases separating them.

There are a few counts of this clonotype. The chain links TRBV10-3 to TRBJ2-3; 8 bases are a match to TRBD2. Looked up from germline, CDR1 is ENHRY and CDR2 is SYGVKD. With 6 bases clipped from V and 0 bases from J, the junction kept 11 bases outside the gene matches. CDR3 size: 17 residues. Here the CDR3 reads CAISPHRSGVSTDTQYF. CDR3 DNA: TGTGCCATCAGCCCCCACCGTAGCGGGGTGAGCACAGATACGCAGTATTTT.

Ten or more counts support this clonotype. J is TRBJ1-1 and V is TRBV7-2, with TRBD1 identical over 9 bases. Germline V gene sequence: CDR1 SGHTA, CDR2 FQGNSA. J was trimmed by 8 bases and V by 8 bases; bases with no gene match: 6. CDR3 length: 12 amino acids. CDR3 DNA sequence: TGTGCCAGCGGCCGGGACAGGGAGGAAGCTTTCTTT. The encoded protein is CASGRDREEAFF.